This T cell receptor (beta chain) was identified during a study of T cells in Graves' hyperthyroidism and ophthalmopathy. Comments on this clonotype: What it binds is unknown.

From RNA transcripts, TCR beta CDR3 regions were amplified. With the HTBI primer set, the TCR CDR3 went through a first round of RT-PCR. Using its own MiXCR run on the multiplex PCR reads, TCRdb lists one record per CDR3 protein. The table records some 350,000 distinct CDR3 sequences, 15% to 20% of them present only once. V was cut by 1 base and J by 8 bases, with 9 bases left in between. The CDR3 length is 14 residues. Germline V gene sequence: CDR1 SGHVS, CDR2 FQNEAQ. Study-wide results and limits: Most thyroid clonotypes expanded above 0.001 appeared in blood too.

Uncontrolled infection, other autoimmune disease, pregnancy or lactation excluded patients. The gene calls are TRBV7-8 and TRBJ1-6; D is ambiguous. The source is a woman aged 18-29 years with Graves' hyperthyroidism. The source material was blood. CDR3 sequence reads: CASSLVRRHSPLHF. In DNA form, the CDR3 reads TGTGCCAGCAGCTTAGTCCGTAGGCATTCACCCCTCCACTTT.